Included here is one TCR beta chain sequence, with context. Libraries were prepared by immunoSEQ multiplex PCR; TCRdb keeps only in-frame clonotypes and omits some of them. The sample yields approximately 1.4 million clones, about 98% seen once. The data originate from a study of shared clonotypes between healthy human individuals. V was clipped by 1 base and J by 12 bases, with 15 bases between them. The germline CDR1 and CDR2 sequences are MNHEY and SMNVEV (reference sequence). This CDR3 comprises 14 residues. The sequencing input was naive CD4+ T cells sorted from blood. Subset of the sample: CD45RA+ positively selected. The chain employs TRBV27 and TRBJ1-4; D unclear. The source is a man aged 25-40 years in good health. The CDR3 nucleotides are TGTGCCAGCAGTTTATTGGGCCGGCTCGGGGAACTGTTTTTT. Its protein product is CASSLLGRLGELFF.